Listed here is a single TCR beta chain. The sample comes from a study of T cell clones after liver transplantation. Clones were read by immunoSEQ multiplex PCR, and TCRdb kept only the in-frame ones, dropping some. The top ten hold more than 2% of the sample, which has 45,000 or so clones, around 84% seen once. This sequence was found in a human patient who received a liver transplant. The graft donor may be the source of some T cells. The sample here was CD4+ T cells from blood, taken 24 months after liver transplant.

The CDR3 DNA is TGTGCCAGCACCCCCGGGTTGACGGGGGTCAACACCGGGGAGCTGTTTTTT. This translates into CASTPGLTGVNTGELFF. The V and J genes are TRBV11-2 and TRBJ2-2; D perhaps matches TRBD2 (6 bases). The CDR3 loop spans 17 amino acids. V gave up 7 bases and J gave up 2 bases, with 20 bases separating them. CDR1 is SGHAT and CDR2 is FQNNGV in the germline V gene.